The 12 T cell receptor beta chains reported below all come from one sample, sequenced in a study of cytomegalovirus exposure and HLA in healthy donors. Clones were read by immunoSEQ multiplex PCR, and TCRdb kept only the in-frame ones, dropping some. The sample holds some 64,000 clones, almost 97% seen once. Sequenced sample: PBMCs. The receptors were sampled from a young woman in good health and CMV-seronegative.

This clone came up once. The chain is built from TRBV28 and TRBJ2-7, with D possibly matching TRBD1 (6 bases). Germline V lookup: CDR1 MDHEN, CDR2 SYDVKM. Trimming took 6 bases from V and 4 from J, leaving 19 bases between them. The CDR3 extends over 15 amino acids. CDR3 amino acids: CASSHGHREYYEQYF. The CDR3 DNA follows: TGTGCCAGCAGCCATGGCCACAGGGAATATTACGAGCAGTACTTC.

V gene TRBV19 combines with J gene TRBJ1-2, with 8 bases fitting TRBD1. Germline CDR1 reads LNHDA; CDR2 reads SQIVND (reference sequence). There are 14 residues in the CDR3. Unmatched junction bases numbered 4, after V lost 5 bases and J lost 2 bases. The CDR3 nucleotides are TGTGCCAGTAGTGAGGACAGGGCAAACTATGGCTACACCTTC. This sequence encodes CASSEDRANYGYTF.

The chain has TRBV7-9 and TRBJ2-7; perhaps TRBD1 as D (5 bases). The CDR3 sequence is 13 residues long. The germline V gene encodes CDR1 SEHNR and CDR2 FQNEAQ (reference sequence). V was clipped by 10 bases and J by 6 bases, with 19 bases between them. Written as DNA, the CDR3 is TGTGCCACCGAGGCCGGACACTACGCCGAGCAGTACTTC. Translated, it gives CATEAGHYAEQYF.

The chain links TRBV10-3 to TRBJ2-7; D possibly corresponds to TRBD2 (6 bases). Between the trimmed V and J ends, which lost 5 bases and 3 bases, there was a span of 14 bases. Per the germline V gene, CDR1 is ENHRY and CDR2 is SYGVKD. This CDR3 comprises 14 residues. CDR3 residues: CAISPGGGSYEQYF. CDR3 coding DNA: TGTGCCATCAGTCCTGGTGGGGGGAGCTACGAGCAGTACTTC.

The chain links TRBV28 to TRBJ2-1, with D perhaps matching TRBD2 (6 bases). Germline-derived CDR1 and CDR2 are MDHEN and SYDVKM. There are 10 residues in the CDR3. Between the trimmed V and J ends, which lost 6 bases and 9 bases, there was a span of 6 bases. CDR3 nucleotide sequence: TGTGCCAGCAGCGGGGGTGAGCAGTTCTTC. Protein: CASSGGEQFF.

The V call is TRBV28, the J call TRBJ1-3; a possible D gene is TRBD1 (6 bases). CDR1 is MDHEN, CDR2 SYDVKM, per germline. Trimming left V 6 bases short and J 4 bases short, with 13 bases between. The CDR3 runs 14 residues. The CDR3 region is CASSPGGAGNTIYF. The CDR3 DNA sequence: TGTGCCAGCAGCCCGGGGGGGGCGGGAAACACCATATATTTT.

The genes are TRBV11-2 and TRBJ2-3; 7 nucleotides match TRBD1. V lost 5 bases to trimming and J lost 4 bases; unmatched junction nucleotides: 3. This CDR3 is built from 13 residues. Germline V lookup: CDR1 SGHAT, CDR2 FQNNGV. CDR3 nucleotides: TGTGCCAGCAGCCGAGGGGGCCCAGATACGCAGTATTTT. Translated, it gives CASSRGGPDTQYF.

The gene calls are TRBV7-3 and TRBJ2-2; 9 nucleotides line up with TRBD2. The trim removed 1 base at V and 5 bases at J, leaving 2 bases unmatched. CDR1 is SGHTA, CDR2 FQGTGA, per germline. The length of the CDR3 is 15 residues. As DNA, the CDR3 is TGTGCCAGCAGCTTAAGCCTAGCGGGGACCGGGGAGCTGTTTTTT. Translated: CASSLSLAGTGELFF.

The gene calls are TRBV27 and TRBJ2-2; TRBD1 is a possible D gene (5 bases). Germline V gives CDR1 MNHEY, CDR2 SMNVEV (reference sequence). The CDR3 is 15 residues long. V was cut by 1 base and J by 6 bases, with 12 bases left in between. The CDR3 region is CASSLWGPGPGELFF. CDR3 nucleotide sequence: TGTGCCAGCAGTTTATGGGGCCCGGGCCCCGGGGAGCTGTTTTTT.

This chain uses TRBV5-4 with TRBJ2-3; D uncertain. The germline V gene has CDR1 SGHNT and CDR2 YYREEE (reference sequence). The CDR3 loop spans 15 amino acids. Trimming pared 3 bases from V and 0 bases from J, leaving 11 bases between. In DNA form, the CDR3 reads TGTGCCAGCAGCTCCCGACTGAAAAGCACAGATACGCAGTATTTT. It yields the protein CASSSRLKSTDTQYF.

The rearrangement links TRBV4-1 to TRBJ2-1; tentative D call: TRBD2 (6 bases). Germline V gene sequence: CDR1 MGHRA, CDR2 YSYEKL. Trimming removed 5 bases at V and 4 bases at J, with 12 bases between. The CDR3 length is 14 residues. The chain's CDR3 is CASSGSGTYNEQFF. Written as DNA, the CDR3 is TGCGCCAGCAGCGGTAGCGGAACGTACAATGAGCAGTTCTTC.

The chain combines TRBV7-9 with TRBJ2-7; TRBD2 aligns across 9 bases. V lost 5 bases, J lost 0 bases, and 8 bases stayed unmatched. CDR3 length: 16 amino acids. Germline CDR1 is SEHNR and CDR2 is FQNEAQ (reference sequence). The CDR3 region is CASSPRVREGSYEQYF. CDR3 DNA: TGTGCCAGCAGCCCGAGAGTGCGGGAGGGCTCCTACGAGCAGTACTTC.